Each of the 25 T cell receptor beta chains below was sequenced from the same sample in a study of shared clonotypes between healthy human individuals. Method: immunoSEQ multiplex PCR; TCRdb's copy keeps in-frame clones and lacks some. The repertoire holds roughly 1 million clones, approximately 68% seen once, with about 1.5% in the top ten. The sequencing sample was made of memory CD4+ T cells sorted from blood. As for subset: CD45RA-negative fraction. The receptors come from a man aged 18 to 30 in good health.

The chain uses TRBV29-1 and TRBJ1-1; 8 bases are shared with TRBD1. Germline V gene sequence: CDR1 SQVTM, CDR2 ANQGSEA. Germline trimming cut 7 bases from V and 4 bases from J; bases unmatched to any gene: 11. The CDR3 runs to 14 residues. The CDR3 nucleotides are TGCAGCGCCACCCTGACAGGGGTGCTCACTGAAGCTTTCTTT. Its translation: CSATLTGVLTEAFF.

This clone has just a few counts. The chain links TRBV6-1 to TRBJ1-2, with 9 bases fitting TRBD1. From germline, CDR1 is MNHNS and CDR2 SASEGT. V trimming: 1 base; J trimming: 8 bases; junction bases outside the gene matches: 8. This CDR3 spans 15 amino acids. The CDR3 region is CASSEVGQGRDGYTF. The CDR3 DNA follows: TGTGCCAGCAGTGAAGTTGGACAGGGGCGAGACGGCTACACCTTC.

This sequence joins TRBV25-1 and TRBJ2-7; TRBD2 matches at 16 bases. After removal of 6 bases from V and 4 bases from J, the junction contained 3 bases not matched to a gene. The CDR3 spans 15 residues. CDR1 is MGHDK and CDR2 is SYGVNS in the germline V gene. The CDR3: CASRGTSGGAYEQYF. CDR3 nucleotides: TGTGCCAGCAGGGGGACTAGCGGGGGGGCGTACGAGCAGTACTTC.

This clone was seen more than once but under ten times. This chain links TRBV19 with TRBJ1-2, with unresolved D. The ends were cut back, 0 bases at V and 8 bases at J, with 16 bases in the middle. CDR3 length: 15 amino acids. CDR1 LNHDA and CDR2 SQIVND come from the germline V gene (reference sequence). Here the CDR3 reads CASSIDLRGLEGYTF. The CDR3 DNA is TGTGCCAGTAGTATAGATCTAAGAGGTCTCGAAGGCTACACCTTC.

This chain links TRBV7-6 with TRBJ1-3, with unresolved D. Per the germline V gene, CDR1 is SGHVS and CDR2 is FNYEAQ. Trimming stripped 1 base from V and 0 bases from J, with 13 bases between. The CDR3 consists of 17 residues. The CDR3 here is CASSLDINAGSGNTIYF. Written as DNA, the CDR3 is TGTGCCAGCAGCTTAGATATCAACGCAGGCTCTGGAAACACCATATATTTT.

DNA for the CDR3: TGTGCCAGCTCCCGACCCGCCAGCGGGGGGGCCGTTCCCCCCAATGAGCAGTTCTTC. Its protein product is CASSRPASGGAVPPNEQFF. The chain has TRBV2 and TRBJ2-1, with 10 bases identical to TRBD2. The junction had 22 bases not matched to a gene; V was cut back by 8 bases and J by 6 bases. CDR3 length: 19 residues. Per germline, CDR1 SNHLY and CDR2 FYNNEI.

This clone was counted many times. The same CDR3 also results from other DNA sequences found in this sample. This chain's CDR3 is CASRLTGGGNQPQHF. The DNA for the CDR3 is TGTGCCAGCAGGTTGACAGGAGGAGGTAATCAGCCCCAGCATTTT. The V call is TRBV27, the J call TRBJ1-5, with TRBD1 as a possible D gene (6 bases). Germline lookup yields CDR1 MNHEY and CDR2 SMNVEV (reference sequence). CDR3 length: 15 residues. Trimming took 6 bases from V and 4 from J, leaving 16 bases between them.

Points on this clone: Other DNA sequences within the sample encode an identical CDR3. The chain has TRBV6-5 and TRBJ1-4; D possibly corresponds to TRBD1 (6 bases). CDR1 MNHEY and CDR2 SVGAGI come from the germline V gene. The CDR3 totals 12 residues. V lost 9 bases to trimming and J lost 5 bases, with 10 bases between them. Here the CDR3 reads CASGRGNEKLFF. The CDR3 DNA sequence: TGTGCCAGTGGCAGGGGAAATGAAAAACTGTTTTTT.

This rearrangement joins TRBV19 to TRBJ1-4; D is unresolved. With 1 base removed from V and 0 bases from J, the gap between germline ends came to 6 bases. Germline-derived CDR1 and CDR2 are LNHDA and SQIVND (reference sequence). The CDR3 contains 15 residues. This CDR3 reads CASSIGETTNEKLFF. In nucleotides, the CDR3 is TGTGCCAGTAGTATAGGGGAGACAACTAATGAAAAACTGTTTTTT.

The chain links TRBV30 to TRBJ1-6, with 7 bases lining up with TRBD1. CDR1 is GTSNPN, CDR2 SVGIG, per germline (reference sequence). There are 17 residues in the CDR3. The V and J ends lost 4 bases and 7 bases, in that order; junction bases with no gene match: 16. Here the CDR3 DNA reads TGTGCCTGGAACCCGAACTCAGGGGGTGGTAACAATTCACCCCTCCACTTT. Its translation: CAWNPNSGGGNNSPLHF.

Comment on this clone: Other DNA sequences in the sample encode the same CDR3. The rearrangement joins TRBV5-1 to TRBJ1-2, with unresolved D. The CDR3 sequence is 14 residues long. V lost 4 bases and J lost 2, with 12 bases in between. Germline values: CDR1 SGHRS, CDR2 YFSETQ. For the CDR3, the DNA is TGCGCCAGCAGCCCCGGTGGCGGAAACTATGGCTACACCTTC. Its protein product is CASSPGGGNYGYTF.

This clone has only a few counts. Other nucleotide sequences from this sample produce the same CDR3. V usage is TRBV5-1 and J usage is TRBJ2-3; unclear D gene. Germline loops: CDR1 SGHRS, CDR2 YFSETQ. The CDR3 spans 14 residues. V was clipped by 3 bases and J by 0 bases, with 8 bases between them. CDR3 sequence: CASSWAGSTDTQYF. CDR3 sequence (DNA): TGCGCCAGCAGCTGGGCCGGGAGCACAGATACGCAGTATTTT.

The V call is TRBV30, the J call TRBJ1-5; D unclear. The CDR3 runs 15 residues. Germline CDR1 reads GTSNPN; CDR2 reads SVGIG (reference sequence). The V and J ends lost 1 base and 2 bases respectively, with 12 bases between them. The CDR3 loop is CAWSAGRIGNQPQHF. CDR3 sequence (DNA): TGTGCCTGGAGTGCGGGTCGGATTGGCAATCAGCCCCAGCATTTT.

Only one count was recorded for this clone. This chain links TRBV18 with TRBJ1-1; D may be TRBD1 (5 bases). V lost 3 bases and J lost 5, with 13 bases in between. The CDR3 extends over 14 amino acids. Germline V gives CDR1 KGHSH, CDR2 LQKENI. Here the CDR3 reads CASSPGTVTTEAFF. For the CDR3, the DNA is TGTGCCAGCTCACCCGGGACCGTCACAACTGAAGCTTTCTTT.

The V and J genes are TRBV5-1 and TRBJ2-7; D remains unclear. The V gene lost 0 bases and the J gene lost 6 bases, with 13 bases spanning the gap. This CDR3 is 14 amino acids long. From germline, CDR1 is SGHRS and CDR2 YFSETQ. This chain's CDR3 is CASSLVVGNGEQYF. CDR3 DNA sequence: TGCGCCAGCAGCTTGGTTGTGGGGAATGGCGAGCAGTACTTC.

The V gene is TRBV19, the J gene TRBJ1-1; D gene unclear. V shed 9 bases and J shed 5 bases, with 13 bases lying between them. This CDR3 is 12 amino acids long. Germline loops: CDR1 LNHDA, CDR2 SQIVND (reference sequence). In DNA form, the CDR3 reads TGTGCCAGCCGAATAGTTGGGACTGAAGCTTTCTTT. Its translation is CASRIVGTEAFF.

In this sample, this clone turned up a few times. CDR3 protein: CAWSEWDLKPEAFF. Written as DNA, the CDR3 is TGTGCCTGGAGTGAGTGGGACTTAAAACCTGAAGCTTTCTTT. The V gene is TRBV30, the J gene TRBJ1-1; perhaps TRBD1 as D (5 bases). The CDR3 loop spans 14 amino acids. The V end was cut by 1 base, the J end by 6 bases, with 15 bases between. Germline V gene data show CDR1 as GTSNPN and CDR2 as SVGIG (reference sequence). Complete variable domain (other parts from reference TRBV30 and TRBJ1-1): SQTIHQWPATLVQPVGSPLSLECTVEGTSNPNLYWYRQAAGRGLQLLFYSVGIGQISSEVPQNLSASRPQDRQFILSSKKLLLSDSGFYLCAWSEWDLKPEAFFGQGTRLTVV.

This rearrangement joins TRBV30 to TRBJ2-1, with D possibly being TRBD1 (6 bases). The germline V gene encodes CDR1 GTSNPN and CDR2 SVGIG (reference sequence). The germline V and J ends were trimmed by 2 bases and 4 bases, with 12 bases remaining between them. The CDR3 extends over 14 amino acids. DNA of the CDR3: TGTGCCTGGAGTCCGGACAGTTTGTACAATGAGCAGTTCTTC. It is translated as CAWSPDSLYNEQFF.

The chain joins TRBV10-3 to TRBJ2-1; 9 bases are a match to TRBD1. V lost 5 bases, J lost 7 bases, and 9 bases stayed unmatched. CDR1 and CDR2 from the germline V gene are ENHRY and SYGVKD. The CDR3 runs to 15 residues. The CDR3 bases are TGTGCCATCAGTCCCGGGACAGGGTCGCTGAATGAGCAGTTCTTC. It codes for CAISPGTGSLNEQFF.

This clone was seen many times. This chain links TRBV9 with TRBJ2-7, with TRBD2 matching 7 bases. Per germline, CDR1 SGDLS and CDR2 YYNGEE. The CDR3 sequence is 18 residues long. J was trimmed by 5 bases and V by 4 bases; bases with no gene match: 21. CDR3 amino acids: CASSPRASGLRRDHEQYF. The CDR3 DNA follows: TGTGCCAGCAGCCCCAGGGCTAGCGGTCTTCGCCGGGACCACGAGCAGTACTTC.

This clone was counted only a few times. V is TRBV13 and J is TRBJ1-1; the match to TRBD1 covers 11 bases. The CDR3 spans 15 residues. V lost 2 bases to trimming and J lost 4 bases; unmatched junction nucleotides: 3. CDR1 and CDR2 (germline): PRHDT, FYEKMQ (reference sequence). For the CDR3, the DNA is TGTGCCAGCAGCTTAAAGGGGACAGGGGGCACTGAAGCTTTCTTT. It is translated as CASSLKGTGGTEAFF.

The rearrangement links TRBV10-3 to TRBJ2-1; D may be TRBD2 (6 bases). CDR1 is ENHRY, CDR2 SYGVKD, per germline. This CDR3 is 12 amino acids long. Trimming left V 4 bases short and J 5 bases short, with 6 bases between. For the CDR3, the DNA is TGTGCCATCAGTGGGGGGGACAATGAGCAGTTCTTC. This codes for CAISGGDNEQFF.

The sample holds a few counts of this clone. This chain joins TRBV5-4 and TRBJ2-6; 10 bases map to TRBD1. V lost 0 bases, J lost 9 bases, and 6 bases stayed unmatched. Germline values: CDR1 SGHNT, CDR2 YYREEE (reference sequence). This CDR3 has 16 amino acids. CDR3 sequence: CASSLGRDRGGNVLTF. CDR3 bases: TGTGCCAGCAGCTTGGGCCGGGACAGGGGTGGCAACGTCCTGACTTTC.

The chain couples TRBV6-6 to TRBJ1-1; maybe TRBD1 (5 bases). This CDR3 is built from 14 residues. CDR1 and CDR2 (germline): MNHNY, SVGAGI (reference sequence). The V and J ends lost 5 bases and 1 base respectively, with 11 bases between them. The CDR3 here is CASSVQGGNTEAFF. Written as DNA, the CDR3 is TGTGCCAGCAGTGTCCAGGGTGGGAACACTGAAGCTTTCTTT.

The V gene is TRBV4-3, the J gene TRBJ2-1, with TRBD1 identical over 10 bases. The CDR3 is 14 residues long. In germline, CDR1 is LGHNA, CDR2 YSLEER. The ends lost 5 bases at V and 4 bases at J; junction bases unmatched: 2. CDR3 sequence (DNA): TGCGCCAGCAGCGGGACAGGGGTATACAATGAGCAGTTCTTC. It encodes CASSGTGVYNEQFF.